This TCR beta chain was observed in a study of cytomegalovirus exposure and HLA in healthy donors. Study-level points and caveats: Within an earlier analysis, most TCR beta V segments proved productive either about 90% or about 30% of the time.

In germline, CDR1 is GTSNPN, CDR2 SVGIG (reference sequence). The junction had 10 bases not matched to a gene; V was cut back by 1 base and J by 7 bases. The CDR3 has 16 amino acids. PCR amplification relied on 60 Vbeta primers (plus 13 Jbeta primers). TCRdb's copy holds only in-frame clones and misses some; the assay was immunoSEQ multiplex PCR. This table holds roughly 45,000 clones, about half found once. Concerning this clone itself: What it binds is not known.

This sequence joins TRBV30 and TRBJ1-6; 7 bases are shared with TRBD1. This clonotype originated in a man aged 60 to 75 in good health and CMV-seronegative. The sequencing sample was made of PBMCs. Written as DNA, the CDR3 is TGTGCCTGGAGTGGCCGATTAGGGGGCGTCAATTCACCCCTCCACTTT. Translation: CAWSGRLGGVNSPLHF.